This entry describes one T cell receptor (beta chain). The data were obtained in a study of blood T cell repertoires in COVID-19. CDR3 length: 15 amino acids. V gave up 5 bases and J gave up 4 bases; unmatched junction bases: 5. Germline lookup yields CDR1 SGHTA and CDR2 FQGNSA. Donors in Cohort 3 counted as recovered after two negative PCRs, clearance, or symptom resolution. Clones were sequenced by immunoSEQ multiplex PCR, and TCRdb holds only the in-frame ones, with some missing. The sample includes roughly 250,000 clones, more than 85% of them seen just once. Sequenced sample: PBMCs or T cells enriched from blood (not recorded which). This chain uses TRBV7-2 with TRBJ2-7, with 13 bases lining up with TRBD2. This TCR was recovered from a woman in her forties or fifties who had recovered from COVID-19. The CDR3 sequence: CASSPRLAGGYEQYF. DNA for the CDR3: TGTGCCAGCAGCCCTAGACTAGCGGGAGGTTACGAGCAGTACTTC.